This T cell receptor (beta chain) was recorded in a study of shared clonotypes between healthy human individuals. Study findings and constraints: In the sorted subsets, rarefaction showed sequencing was incomplete despite large depth. It was only blood that was sampled, and tissue repertoires likely differ.

CD4+ cells were split into CD45RA+ naive and CD45RA-negative memory subsets. Every subset had its genomic DNA shared out evenly among several immunoSEQ plates. Only in-frame clones appear in the TCRdb table, and some are missing; sequencing was by immunoSEQ multiplex PCR. The sample includes some 1,100,000 clones, around 82% seen only once; the top ten take 0.52%. On this clone: As yet, its antigen is unknown. This CDR3 is also generated by other DNA sequences in the sample.

Trimming shortened V by 5 bases and J by 2 bases, and 14 bases separated the two germline ends. The germline CDR1 and CDR2 sequences are SGHTA and FQGTGA. The CDR3 contains 15 residues. The sequenced material came from memory CD4+ T cells from PBMCs. Subset described: CD45RA-negative fraction. The rearrangement links TRBV7-3 to TRBJ2-3, with D perhaps matching TRBD2 (6 bases). This receptor was obtained from a man aged 18 to 35 in good health. Some clones in this sample may be carry-over from other donors' samples. CDR3: CASSPSGGTTDTQYF. The CDR3 bases are TGTGCCAGCAGCCCAAGTGGGGGGACCACAGATACGCAGTATTTT. The full variable domain, rest sourced from reference TRBV7-3 and TRBJ2-3, is GAGVSQTPSNKVTEKGKYVELRCDPISGHTALYWYRQSLGQGPEFLIYFQGTGAADDSGLPNDRFFAVRPEGSVSTLKIQRTERGDSAVYLCASSPSGGTTDTQYFGPGTRLTVL.